These 9 T cell receptor beta chains originate from one sample sequenced in a study of PD-L1 blockade in urothelial cancer. TCRdb keeps only in-frame clones here, not all; method: immunoSEQ multiplex PCR. The table includes approximately 100,000 clones, approximately 90% detected once. The sample was PBMCs, taken around atezolizumab (anti-PD-L1) treatment. These receptors all come from a woman older than 75 with urothelial cancer.

The chain has TRBV19 and TRBJ2-7; D possibly corresponds to TRBD2 (6 bases). V dropped 5 bases and J dropped 5 bases, with 19 bases sitting between them. Germline-derived CDR1 and CDR2 are LNHDA and SQIVND (reference sequence). The CDR3 extends over 15 amino acids. CDR3 protein: CASSPRGRNINEQYF. CDR3 nucleotides: TGTGCCAGTAGTCCCCGGGGGAGAAACATTAACGAGCAGTACTTC.

The CDR3 is CASTYGLAGGPTNTGELFF. The CDR3 DNA follows: TGTGCCAGCACCTACGGACTAGCGGGAGGGCCTACCAACACCGGGGAGCTGTTTTTT. The chain is built from TRBV9 and TRBJ2-2, with 15 bases identical to TRBD2. Trimming cost V 6 bases and J 2 bases; bases outside gene matches: 11. CDR3 length equals 19 residues. CDR1 is SGDLS and CDR2 is YYNGEE in the germline V gene.

This clone appeared once. This chain connects TRBV28 to TRBJ1-5; D is possibly TRBD1 (5 bases). V lost 7 bases and J 2 bases, leaving 12 bases between the germline ends. CDR1 and CDR2 from the germline V gene are MDHEN and SYDVKM. CDR3 length: 14 amino acids. The DNA of the CDR3 is TGTGCCAGCACCTGGGGCACCGGCAATCAGCCCCAGCATTTT. Protein product: CASTWGTGNQPQHF.

The chain couples TRBV7-9 to TRBJ2-1, with D maybe TRBD2 (5 bases). V dropped 1 base and J dropped 6 bases, with 13 bases sitting between them. This CDR3 is built from 15 residues. Germline V gene sequence: CDR1 SEHNR, CDR2 FQNEAQ (reference sequence). DNA for the CDR3: TGTGCCAGCAGCTTAGGGGGAGTCGACACCAATGAGCAGTTCTTC. As protein: CASSLGGVDTNEQFF.

The genes are TRBV28 and TRBJ1-1; D is perhaps TRBD1 (6 bases). The V gene lost 5 bases and the J gene lost 1 base, with 14 bases spanning the gap. The germline CDR1 and CDR2 sequences are MDHEN and SYDVKM. The CDR3 runs 15 residues. CDR3 bases: TGTGCCAGCAGTCTCGGGACACTCAGGAACACTGAAGCTTTCTTT. Protein: CASSLGTLRNTEAFF.

This sequence joins TRBV9 and TRBJ2-1, with TRBD1 matching over 9 bases. The CDR3 sequence is 17 residues long. With V trimmed by 3 bases and J by 5 bases, 12 bases remained unmatched. Germline values: CDR1 SGDLS, CDR2 YYNGEE. Here the CDR3 reads CASSADGGTGYNNEQFF. The CDR3 nucleotides read TGTGCCAGCAGCGCAGATGGGGGGACAGGGTATAACAATGAGCAGTTCTTC.

The gene calls are TRBV30 and TRBJ1-3; the D is unclear. The CDR3 covers 12 residues. CDR1 is GTSNPN, CDR2 SVGIG, per germline (reference sequence). V gave up 0 bases and J gave up 6 bases, with 6 bases separating them. In DNA form, the CDR3 reads TGTGCCTGGAGTGTCGCGGAAAACACCATATATTTT. Translated, it gives CAWSVAENTIYF. The variable domain in full, with the rest retrieved from reference TRBV30 and TRBJ1-3, is SQTIHQWPATLVQPVGSPLSLECTVEGTSNPNLYWYRQAAGRGLQLLFYSVGIGQISSEVPQNLSASRPQDRQFILSSKKLLLSDSGFYLCAWSVAENTIYFGEGSWLTVV.

This clone was found a few times. The CDR3 nucleotides are TGTGCCAGCAGCAAAAGGATCTCGGGAACCTGGCGTCAGCCCCAGCATTTT. Protein product: CASSKRISGTWRQPQHF. The chain is built from TRBV21-1 and TRBJ1-5. TRBV21-1 is tagged as a pseudogene. This CDR3 region has 17 residues.

This chain joins TRBV7-9 and TRBJ1-1; possibly TRBD1 for D (5 bases). CDR3 length: 14 residues. V was shortened by 1 base and J by 1 base, with 7 bases between the two germline ends. From germline, CDR1 is SEHNR and CDR2 FQNEAQ (reference sequence). CDR3 sequence: CASSLGTQNTEAFF. The CDR3 DNA sequence: TGTGCCAGCAGCTTAGGGACACAGAACACTGAAGCTTTCTTT.